Listed here are 13 T cell receptor beta chains from one sample, sequenced in a study of cytomegalovirus exposure and HLA in healthy donors. It was with 60 Vbeta and 13 Jbeta primers that the PCR ran. TCRdb's table, derived via immunoSEQ multiplex PCR, lists solely in-frame clones and lacks some. This table holds some 120,000 clones, around 67% found once. The sequencing sample was made of PBMCs. The receptors shown here come from a woman aged 40 to 50 in good health and CMV-seropositive.

V is TRBV5-1 and J is TRBJ1-2; tentatively, D is TRBD1 (5 bases). V was clipped by 0 bases and J by 0 bases, with 15 bases between them. In germline, CDR1 is SGHRS, CDR2 YFSETQ. The length of the CDR3 is 17 residues. The CDR3 DNA is TGCGCCAGCAGCTTGGTGCCAGGGCCTAAAGCTAACTATGGCTACACCTTC. As protein: CASSLVPGPKANYGYTF.

J is TRBJ2-3 and V is TRBV7-8; D is perhaps TRBD1 (6 bases). The length of the CDR3 is 11 residues. CDR1 is SGHVS and CDR2 is FQNEAQ in the germline V gene. V gave up 1 base and J gave up 10 bases, with 6 bases separating them. CDR3 residues: CASSLGQAQYF. Written as DNA, the CDR3 is TGTGCCAGCAGCTTAGGACAGGCGCAGTATTTT.

V gene TRBV2 combines with J gene TRBJ2-5, with 9 bases fitting TRBD2. CDR1 SNHLY and CDR2 FYNNEI come from the germline V gene. The CDR3 covers 15 residues. Trimming cost V 6 bases and J 4 bases; bases outside gene matches: 9. The CDR3 DNA sequence: TGTGCCAGCAGAGCTAGCGGGGCCGGCGGAGAGACCCAGTACTTC. As protein: CASRASGAGGETQYF.

The rearrangement joins TRBV5-1 to TRBJ2-1; unclear D gene. CDR1 and CDR2 from the germline V gene are SGHRS and YFSETQ. CDR3 length equals 15 residues. V was pared by 0 bases and J by 0 bases, with 7 bases between. The chain's CDR3 is CASSLVAVSYNEQFF. As DNA, the CDR3 is TGCGCCAGCAGCTTGGTGGCAGTCTCCTACAATGAGCAGTTCTTC.

This clone occurred once. The chain is built from TRBV28 and TRBJ2-1; D is uncertain. V lost 3 bases and J 0 bases, leaving 6 bases between the germline ends. Germline V gene sequence: CDR1 MDHEN, CDR2 SYDVKM. The CDR3 contains 14 residues. This chain's CDR3 is CASSFAVSYNEQFF. The CDR3 DNA reads as TGTGCCAGCAGTTTTGCGGTCTCCTACAATGAGCAGTTCTTC.

The rearrangement joins TRBV2 to TRBJ1-5, with unresolved D. The CDR3 sequence is 15 residues long. V was cut by 3 bases and J by 1 base, with 10 bases left in between. The germline V gene has CDR1 SNHLY and CDR2 FYNNEI. CDR3 in DNA: TGTGCCAGCAGTGAGGGGAGCTTAAGCAATCAGCCCCAGCATTTT. Protein product: CASSEGSLSNQPQHF.

The J gene is TRBJ1-1, the V gene TRBV5-6; D remains ambiguous. Germline V gene sequence: CDR1 SGHDT, CDR2 YYEEEE. The CDR3 runs 13 residues. V shed 1 base and J shed 4 bases, with 8 bases lying between them. The CDR3 coding sequence is TGTGCCAGCAGCTTGTGGTTGAGCACTGAAGCTTTCTTT. Translation: CASSLWLSTEAFF.

The chain links TRBV10-3 to TRBJ2-6; TRBD1 matches 7 bases. V lost 6 bases, J lost 2 bases, and 13 bases stayed unmatched. Germline V gene data show CDR1 as ENHRY and CDR2 as SYGVKD. There are 18 residues in the CDR3. In nucleotides, the CDR3 is TGTGCCATCAGCCCCGACCGAGGGGGCAGGCCTGGGGCCAACGTCCTGACTTTC. It translates to CAISPDRGGRPGANVLTF.

The chain is built from TRBV2 and TRBJ2-2; the D gene is possibly TRBD2 (7 bases). Germline values: CDR1 SNHLY, CDR2 FYNNEI. The CDR3 contains 15 residues. V was cut by 7 bases and J by 8 bases, with 20 bases left in between. The CDR3 loop is CASKRVGGPEGELFF. For the CDR3, the DNA is TGTGCCAGCAAAAGAGTGGGGGGGCCGGAAGGGGAGCTGTTTTTT.

The genes are TRBV5-4 and TRBJ1-1, with a weak D call TRBD1 (5 bases). Germline-derived CDR1 and CDR2 are SGHNT and YYREEE (reference sequence). The CDR3 runs 14 residues. Trimming removed 3 bases from V and 7 bases from J, with 16 bases in between. In DNA, the CDR3 is TGTGCCAGCAGCTCCCGTGGGGCAGCGTGTGAAGCTTTCTTT. Translated, it gives CASSSRGAACEAFF.

The chain links TRBV14 to TRBJ2-3; tentatively, D is TRBD2 (5 bases). Germline V gene sequence: CDR1 SGHDN, CDR2 FVKESK. V was cut by 2 bases and J by 1 base, with 10 bases left in between. The CDR3 extends over 15 amino acids. The CDR3 nucleotides read TGTGCCAGCAGCCAAACGGGGAGAGGCACAGATACGCAGTATTTT. It yields the protein CASSQTGRGTDTQYF. Full variable domain (rest looked up from reference TRBV14 and TRBJ2-3): EAGVTQFPSHSVIEKGQTVTLRCDPISGHDNLYWYRRVMGKEIKFLLHFVKESKQDESGMPNNRFLAERTGGTYSTLKVQPAELEDSGVYFCASSQTGRGTDTQYFGPGTRLTVL.

This clone was counted between two and nine times. V and J are TRBV6-6 and TRBJ1-3; D call uncertain. V dropped 7 bases and J dropped 1 base, with 14 bases sitting between them. In germline, CDR1 is MNHNY, CDR2 SVGAGI (reference sequence). CDR3 length equals 15 residues. The CDR3 coding sequence is TGTGCCAGCACCCCCCACGGGAGATCTGGAAACACCATATATTTT. Amino acid sequence: CASTPHGRSGNTIYF.

The chain links TRBV4-1 to TRBJ2-1; possible D gene TRBD2, 5 bases. The CDR3 has 12 amino acids. Germline V gene lookup returns CDR1 MGHRA and CDR2 YSYEKL. V was shortened by 0 bases and J by 12 bases, with 9 bases between the two germline ends. The CDR3 DNA reads as TGCGCCAGCAGCCAAGATCGCCGGGGGCAGTTCTTC. Encoded protein: CASSQDRRGQFF.